The rows below give T cell receptor beta chains drawn from one sample of a study of stem cell transplantation in POMP-related autoinflammatory disease. Repertoires were generated with immunoSEQ multiplex PCR, while TCRdb's copy carries only in-frame clones and drops some. Found here are tens of thousands of clones, 75% to 85% of them singletons; the top ten hold 2% to 3%. The specimen comprised CD4+ T cells from PBMCs, sampled before stem cell transplantation. The source is a human donor with POMP-related autoinflammation and immune dysregulation (PRAID). The CDR3 runs from the conserved cysteine through the conserved F or W. The D gene is left open where the match is weak. Clone size, where shown, is once, few, many, or a class for clones that have expanded.

CDR3aa | CDR3nt | d_gene | abundance | j_gene | v_gene
CASGLTSGGLAFYNEQFF | TGTGCTAGTGGTTTGACTTCCGGGGGACTAGCGTTTTACAATGAGCAGTTCTTC | TRBD2 | . | TRBJ2-1 | TRBV12-5
CASKWDQGPPTNTEAFF | TGCGCCAGCAAATGGGACCAGGGGCCCCCAACGAACACTGAAGCTTTCTTT | . | . | TRBJ1-1 | TRBV10-1
CSATTTEAFF | TGCAGCGCCACCACCACTGAAGCTTTCTTT | . | . | TRBJ1-1 | TRBV29-1
CASSPGTVYEQYF | TGTGCCAGCAGCCCCGGGACAGTTTACGAGCAGTACTTC | TRBD1 | . | TRBJ2-7 | TRBV7-9
CATSRTRAGNEKLFF | TGTGCCACCAGCAGAACTCGGGCGGGAAATGAAAAACTGTTTTTT | . | . | TRBJ1-4 | TRBV15
CASSLGSRDPTEAFF | TGCGCCAGCAGCTTGGGTTCCAGGGACCCCACTGAAGCTTTCTTT | . | once | TRBJ1-1 | TRBV5-1
CASRDRTMNTEAFF | TGTGCCAGCAGGGACAGAACGATGAACACTGAAGCTTTCTTT | . | . | TRBJ1-1 | TRBV27
CASSLLQGARETQYF | TGTGCCAGCAGCTTACTACAGGGGGCGCGAGAGACCCAGTACTTC | TRBD1 | . | TRBJ2-5 | TRBV5-5
CASSPGLAGSTGELFF | TGTGCCAGCTCACCGGGACTAGCGGGGTCCACCGGGGAGCTGTTTTTT | TRBD2 | . | TRBJ2-2 | TRBV18
CASSLVWGPNEKLFF | TGTGCCAGCAGCTTAGTATGGGGGCCTAATGAAAAACTGTTTTTT | . | . | TRBJ1-4 | TRBV7-6
CASSSPGTSRAGDEQYF | TGCGCCAGCAGCTCACCTGGGACTAGCCGGGCTGGGGACGAGCAGTACTTC | TRBD2 | once | TRBJ2-7 | TRBV5-1
CASTLRAGGGYTF | TGTGCCAGCACCTTAAGGGCAGGGGGCGGCTACACCTTC | TRBD1 | . | TRBJ1-2 | TRBV2
CASNGGPVFTDTQYF | TGTGCCAGCAACGGTGGGCCTGTCTTCACAGATACGCAGTATTTT | . | . | TRBJ2-3 | TRBV6-6
CAWSVSVGYTF | TGTGCCTGGAGTGTAAGTGTCGGCTACACCTTC | . | . | TRBJ1-2 | TRBV30
CSVTLAGGTDTQYF | TGCAGCGTGACACTAGCGGGGGGCACAGATACGCAGTATTTT | TRBD2 | . | TRBJ2-3 | TRBV29-1
CASSPPLQAGTGDYSNQPQHF | TGTGCCAGCAGTCCTCCACTTCAAGCCGGGACAGGGGACTATAGCAATCAGCCCCAGCATTTT | TRBD1 | once | TRBJ1-5 | TRBV2
CASSDPLPSGGVPTDTQYF | TGTGCCAGCAGTGACCCCCTCCCGAGCGGGGGGGTACCCACAGATACGCAGTATTTT | TRBD2 | . | TRBJ2-3 | TRBV2
CASINHPGETQYF | TGTGCCAGCATCAATCACCCCGGAGAGACCCAGTACTTC | . | . | TRBJ2-5 | TRBV2
CASKDRAHGNTEAFF | TGCGCCAGCAAGGACAGGGCACACGGGAACACTGAAGCTTTCTTT | TRBD1 | . | TRBJ1-1 | TRBV10-2
CASSLSISSGILGAYYGYTF | TGTGCCAGCAGTTTATCGATTTCATCTGGGATCCTTGGCGCTTACTATGGCTACACCTTC | . | . | TRBJ1-2 | TRBV27